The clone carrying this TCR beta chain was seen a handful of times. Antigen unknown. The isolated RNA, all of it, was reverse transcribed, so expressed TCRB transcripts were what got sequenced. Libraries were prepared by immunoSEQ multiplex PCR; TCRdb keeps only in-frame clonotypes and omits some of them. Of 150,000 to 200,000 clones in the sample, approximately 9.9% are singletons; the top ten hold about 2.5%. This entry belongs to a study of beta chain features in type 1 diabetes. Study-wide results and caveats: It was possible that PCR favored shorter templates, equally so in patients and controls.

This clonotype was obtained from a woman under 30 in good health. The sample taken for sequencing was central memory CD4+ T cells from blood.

The CDR3 DNA reads as TGTGCCAGCAGCTTGAAGACAGGGGATCCATACGAGCAGTACTTC. Translating gives CASSLKTGDPYEQYF. The chain is built from TRBV7-2 and TRBJ2-7; 8 bases are shared with TRBD1. The CDR3 sequence is 15 residues long. Looked up from germline, CDR1 is SGHTA and CDR2 is FQGNSA. J gave up 4 bases and V 3 bases, and 8 bases lay outside the gene matches.